The clone carrying this T cell receptor (beta chain) was picked up many times. The method was immunoSEQ multiplex PCR; TCRdb's version includes in-frame clones alone and lacks a portion of them. Of about 44,000 clones listed, approximately 70% are singletons. The sample belongs to a study of blood T cell repertoires in COVID-19. V gave up 3 bases and J gave up 6 bases, with 3 bases separating them. CDR3 size: 11 residues. Germline CDR1 reads LNHDA; CDR2 reads SQIVND (reference sequence). The V gene is TRBV19, the J gene TRBJ2-1, with no clear D. Sequenced input: peripheral blood. This TCR was sampled from a man older than 75 with acute or convalescent COVID-19. CDR3 coding DNA: TGTGCCAGTAGTATCGGCAATGAGCAGTTCTTC. It specifies CASSIGNEQFF.